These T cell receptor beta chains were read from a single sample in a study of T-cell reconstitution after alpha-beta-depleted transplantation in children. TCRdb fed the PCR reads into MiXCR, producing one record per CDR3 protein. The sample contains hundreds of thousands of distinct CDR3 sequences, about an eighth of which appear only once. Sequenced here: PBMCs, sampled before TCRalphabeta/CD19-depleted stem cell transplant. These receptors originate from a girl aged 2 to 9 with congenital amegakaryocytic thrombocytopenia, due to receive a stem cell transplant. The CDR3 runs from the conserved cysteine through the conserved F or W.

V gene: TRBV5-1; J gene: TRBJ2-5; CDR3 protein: CASSSTSGSGTQYF
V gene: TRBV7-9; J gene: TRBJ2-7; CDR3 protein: CASSLVLGLVNEQYF
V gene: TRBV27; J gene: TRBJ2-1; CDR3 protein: CASSLAGGVYNEQFF
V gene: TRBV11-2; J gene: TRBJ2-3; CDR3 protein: CASSSLADRPTDTQYF
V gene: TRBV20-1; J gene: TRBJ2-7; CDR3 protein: CSASTGPAYEQYF
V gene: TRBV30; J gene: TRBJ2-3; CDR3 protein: CAGGGDTDTQYF
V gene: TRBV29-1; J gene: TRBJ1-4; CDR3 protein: CSVETSQMEKLFF
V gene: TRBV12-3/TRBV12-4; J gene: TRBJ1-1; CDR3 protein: CASSRDGQVNTEAFF
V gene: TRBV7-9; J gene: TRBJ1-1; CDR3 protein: CASSARQGLNTEAFF
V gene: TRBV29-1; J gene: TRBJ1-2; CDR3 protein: CSVGTDYGYTF
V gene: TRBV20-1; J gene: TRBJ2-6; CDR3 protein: CSAFPTSGANVLTF
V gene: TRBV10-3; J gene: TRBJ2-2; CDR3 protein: CAISDLNTGELFF
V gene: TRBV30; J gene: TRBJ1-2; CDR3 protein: CAWSGGEGGYTF
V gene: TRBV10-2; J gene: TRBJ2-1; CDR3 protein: CASYPGVRNEQFF
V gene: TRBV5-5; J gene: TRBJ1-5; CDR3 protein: CASSLGPQGSGQPQHF
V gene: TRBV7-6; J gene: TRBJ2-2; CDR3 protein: CASSLLQRSAELFF
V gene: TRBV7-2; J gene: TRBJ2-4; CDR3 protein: CASSSLTATAKNIQYF
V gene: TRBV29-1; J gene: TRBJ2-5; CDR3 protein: CSVELLRSPYDQETQYF
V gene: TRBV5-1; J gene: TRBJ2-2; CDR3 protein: CASSLRQGYGELFF
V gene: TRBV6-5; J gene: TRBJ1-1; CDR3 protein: CASKKGQGFGAFF
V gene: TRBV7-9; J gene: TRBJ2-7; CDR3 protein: CASSLETTYEQYF
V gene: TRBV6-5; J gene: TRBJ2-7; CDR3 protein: CASSIDRYEQYF
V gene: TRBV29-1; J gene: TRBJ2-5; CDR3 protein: CSVAYETQYF
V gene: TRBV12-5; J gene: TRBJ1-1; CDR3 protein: CASGLGLNTEAFF
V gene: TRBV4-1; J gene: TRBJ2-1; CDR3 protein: CASSQVRAGGPPEQFF
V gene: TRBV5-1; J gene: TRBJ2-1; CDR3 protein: CASSLGTAGGRVNEQFF
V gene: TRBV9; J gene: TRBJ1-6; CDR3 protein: CASSASGTSYSPLHF
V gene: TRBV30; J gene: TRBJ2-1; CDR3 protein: CACHTDYYNEQFF
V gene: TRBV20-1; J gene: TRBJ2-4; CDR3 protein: CSATGGLWTFANIQYF
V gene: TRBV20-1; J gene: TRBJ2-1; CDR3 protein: CSANPRQAEQFF
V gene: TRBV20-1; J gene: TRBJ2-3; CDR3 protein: CSASGSISTDTQYF
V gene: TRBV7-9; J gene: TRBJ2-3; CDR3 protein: CATLRGGTDTQYF
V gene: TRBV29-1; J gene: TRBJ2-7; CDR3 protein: CSVEGLAGDEQYF
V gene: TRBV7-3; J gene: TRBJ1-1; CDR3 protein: CASSRAQGRGTEAFF
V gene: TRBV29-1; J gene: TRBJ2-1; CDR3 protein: CSAGTPDNEQFF
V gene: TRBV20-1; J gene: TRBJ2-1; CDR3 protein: CSARDVGVGGAYNEQFF
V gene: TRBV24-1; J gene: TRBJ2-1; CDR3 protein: CATSGLAANEQFF
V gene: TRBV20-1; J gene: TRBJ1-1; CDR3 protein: CSADSPGANMNTEAFF
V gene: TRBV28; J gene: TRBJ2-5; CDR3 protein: CASSLESSGSPETQYF
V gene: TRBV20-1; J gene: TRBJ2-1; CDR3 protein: CSARDLAGVTTYNEQFF
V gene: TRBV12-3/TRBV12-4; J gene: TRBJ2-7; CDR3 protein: CASSVTSYEQYF
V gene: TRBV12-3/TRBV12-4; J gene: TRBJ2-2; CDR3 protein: CASSRGSVPYTGELFF
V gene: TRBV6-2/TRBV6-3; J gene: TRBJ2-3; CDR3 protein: CASSPGTLTPPDTQYF
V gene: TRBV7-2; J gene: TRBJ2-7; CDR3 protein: CASSYIGGVSSYEQYF
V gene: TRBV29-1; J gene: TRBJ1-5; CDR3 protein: CSVRESGNQPQHF
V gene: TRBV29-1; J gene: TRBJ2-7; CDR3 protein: CSGTSGTGTYEQYF
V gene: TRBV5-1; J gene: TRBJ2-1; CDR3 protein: CASSPPTSGSMGEQFF
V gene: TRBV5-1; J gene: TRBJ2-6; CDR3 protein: CASSPNPSISGANVLTF
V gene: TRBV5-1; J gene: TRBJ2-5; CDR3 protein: CASSPRGPETQYF
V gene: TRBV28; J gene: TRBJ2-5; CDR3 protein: CASSGDTRETQYF
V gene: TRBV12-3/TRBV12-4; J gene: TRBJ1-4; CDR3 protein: CASSPDGGGLFF
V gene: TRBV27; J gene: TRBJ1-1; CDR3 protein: CASRRTGRGTEAFF
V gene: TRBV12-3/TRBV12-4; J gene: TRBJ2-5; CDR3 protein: CASSQPGLVETQYF
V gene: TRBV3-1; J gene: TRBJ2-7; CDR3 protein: CASSGPGTGEQYF
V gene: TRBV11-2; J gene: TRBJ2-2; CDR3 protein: CASQLAYTGELFF
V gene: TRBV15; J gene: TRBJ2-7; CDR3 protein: CATSRDPYRSSYEQYF
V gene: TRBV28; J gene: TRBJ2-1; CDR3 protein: CASSLTSIYEQFF
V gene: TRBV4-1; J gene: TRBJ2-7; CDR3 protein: CASSQDSGQAKYEQYF
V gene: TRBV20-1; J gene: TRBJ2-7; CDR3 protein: CSANPGLAAFYEQYF